These 30 T cell receptor beta chains came from one sample sequenced in a study of response to subunit inactivated influenza vaccine. TCRdb used MiXCR to reprocess the RT-PCR reads, holding one entry per CDR3 protein. The table has about 180,000 distinct CDR3 sequences, around 9% seen once; the top ten hold roughly a tenth. Here the sequenced sample was non-naive T cells sorted from PBMCs, taken on the day of vaccination. The source is a man in his fifties who received an inactivated influenza vaccine.

The CDR3 sequence is CASSPSADNYGYTF. The CDR3 DNA is TGTGCCAGCAGCCCTTCGGCCGATAACTATGGCTACACCTTC. The rearrangement links TRBV5-4 to TRBJ1-2; no clear D gene. The germline V gene encodes CDR1 SGHNT and CDR2 YYREEE (reference sequence). This CDR3 region has 14 residues. Trimming stripped 4 bases from V and 1 base from J, with 11 bases between.

This clonotype occurred many times. The V call is TRBV20-1, the J call TRBJ2-1, with TRBD2 identical over 9 bases. CDR3 length equals 14 residues. Germline CDR1 is DFQATT and CDR2 is SNEGSKA (reference sequence). Trimming removed 1 base from V and 8 bases from J; junction bases left unmatched: 6. CDR3: CSARVPAGGYEQFF. The CDR3 DNA is TGCAGTGCTAGAGTCCCAGCGGGGGGCTATGAGCAGTTCTTC.

This clonotype was picked up many times. V and J are TRBV2 and TRBJ2-7; 13 bases align to TRBD2. From germline, CDR1 is SNHLY and CDR2 FYNNEI. J gave up 4 bases and V 0 bases, and 6 bases lay outside the gene matches. This CDR3 contains 17 residues. CDR3 sequence (DNA): TGTGCCAGCAGTGAAGCCGGACTAGCGGGAGAAAGGTACGAGCAGTACTTC. Translation gives CASSEAGLAGERYEQYF.

The chain combines TRBV5-1 with TRBJ1-6; maybe TRBD1 (5 bases). CDR3 size: 16 residues. Trimming stripped 0 bases from V and 6 bases from J, with 13 bases between. Germline CDR1 reads SGHRS; CDR2 reads YFSETQ. In DNA form, the CDR3 reads TGCGCCAGCAGCTTGGGAGGGGCGGCCGGTAATTCACCCCTCCACTTT. Translation: CASSLGGAAGNSPLHF.

This clonotype came up a few times. The gene calls are TRBV6-1 and TRBJ1-2; no clear D. CDR3 length: 14 amino acids. The V gene lost 2 bases and the J gene lost 4 bases, with 11 bases spanning the gap. CDR1 and CDR2 from the germline V gene are MNHNS and SASEGT. Written as DNA, the CDR3 is TGTGCCAGCAGTGAACAGACATTCTTCTATGGCTACACCTTC. Its protein is CASSEQTFFYGYTF.

The DNA for the CDR3 is TGTGCCAGCAGCTTAGACTTTGATCTAGCCAAAAACATTCAGTACTTC. This gives the protein CASSLDFDLAKNIQYF. This chain links TRBV7-2 with TRBJ2-4; D remains unclear. Deletions cut 1 base from V and 0 bases from J, with 10 bases between. Germline V lookup: CDR1 SGHTA, CDR2 FQGNSA. CDR3 length: 16 residues. The full variable domain, in which reference TRBV7-2 and TRBJ2-4 provide the parts outside the CDR3, is GAGVSQSPSNKVTEKGKDVELRCDPISGHTALYWYRQSLGQGLEFLIYFQGNSAPDKSGLPSDRFSAERTGGSVSTLTIQRTQQEDSAVYLCASSLDFDLAKNIQYFGAGTRLSVL.

The rearrangement joins TRBV29-1 to TRBJ2-7, with 10 nucleotides matching TRBD2. The CDR3 consists of 16 residues. J was trimmed by 3 bases and V by 0 bases; bases with no gene match: 8. The V gene's germline CDR1 is SQVTM and CDR2 ANQGSEA. CDR3 region: CSVEDRVLAGNYEQYF. The CDR3 region has the DNA TGCAGCGTTGAAGATCGGGTACTAGCGGGAAACTACGAGCAGTACTTC.

The chain uses TRBV5-8 and TRBJ1-3, with 7 bases matching TRBD1. Germline CDR1 and CDR2: SGHTS and YDEGEE. The CDR3 sequence is 15 residues long. The ends lost 4 bases at V and 4 bases at J; junction bases unmatched: 8. Written as DNA, the CDR3 is TGTGCCAGCAGCAACGACAGGGTGGGAGGAAACACCATATATTTT. Translation gives CASSNDRVGGNTIYF.

Details on this clonotype: An end of the junction does not agree with germline; a read error may underlie this. V is TRBV7-7 and J is TRBJ2-3; D is undetermined. The CDR3 contains 13 residues. From germline, CDR1 is SSHAT and CDR2 FNYEAQ (reference sequence). The CDR3 loop is CASSRENTDTQYF. As DNA, the CDR3 is TGTGCTAGCAGCAGAGAGAATACAGATACGCAGTATTTT.

The chain uses TRBV29-1 and TRBJ2-1, with 8 bases matching TRBD2. The length of the CDR3 is 15 residues. Germline V gene data show CDR1 as SQVTM and CDR2 as ANQGSEA. The trim removed 5 bases at V and 7 bases at J, leaving 13 bases unmatched. As DNA, the CDR3 is TGCAGCGTTCCTCTAAGCACTAGCGGAGTTAATGAGCAGTTCTTC. Protein: CSVPLSTSGVNEQFF.

The CDR3 protein is CASSHRQYGADTQYF. The CDR3 region has the DNA TGTGCCAGCAGCCACCGACAGTATGGCGCAGATACGCAGTATTTT. The genes are TRBV5-8 and TRBJ2-3, with D possibly TRBD1 on 5 matching bases. Germline V gives CDR1 SGHTS, CDR2 YDEGEE. This CDR3 is 15 amino acids long. V was clipped by 4 bases and J by 4 bases, with 16 bases between them.

The J gene is TRBJ2-7, the V gene TRBV4-3, with D maybe TRBD1 (6 bases). V was clipped by 1 base and J by 2 bases, with 18 bases between them. Per germline, CDR1 LGHNA and CDR2 YSLEER. The CDR3 is 17 residues long. CDR3 sequence (DNA): TGCGCCAGCAGCCAAGGAGTGGACCGGGACAATGCCTACGAGCAGTACTTC. Its translation: CASSQGVDRDNAYEQYF.

In its sample, this clonotype was seen a few times. The chain couples TRBV4-3 to TRBJ2-4, with 9 positions matching TRBD2. The trim removed 1 base at V and 2 bases at J, leaving 9 bases unmatched. The CDR3 is 18 amino acids. Germline loops: CDR1 LGHNA, CDR2 YSLEER. CDR3 coding DNA: TGCGCCAGCAGCCAAGGGATCGGGACTAGCTTAACCAAAAACATTCAGTACTTC. The encoded protein is CASSQGIGTSLTKNIQYF.

The chain joins TRBV5-1 to TRBJ2-3; D gene unclear. V lost 4 bases, J lost 2 bases, and 11 bases lay in between. Germline-derived CDR1 and CDR2 are SGHRS and YFSETQ. The length of the CDR3 is 14 residues. The CDR3 is CASSPRPDTDTQYF. The CDR3 bases are TGCGCCAGCAGCCCTCGGCCGGACACAGATACGCAGTATTTT.

J is TRBJ1-2 and V is TRBV12-3 or TRBV12-4; possibly TRBD1 for D (5 bases). The CDR3 length is 13 residues. V was cut by 5 bases and J by 7 bases, with 14 bases left in between. In DNA form, the CDR3 reads TGTGCCAGCAGTACCGGGGCCCCTATTGGCTACACCTTC. Amino acids: CASSTGAPIGYTF.

This clonotype was seen only a few times. The rearrangement uses TRBV5-1 and TRBJ2-3, with 7 bases aligning to TRBD1. The CDR3 totals 13 residues. V gave up 4 bases and J gave up 4 bases; unmatched junction bases: 3. CDR1 is SGHRS, CDR2 YFSETQ, per germline. CDR3 sequence: CASSTGVPDTQYF. Written as DNA, the CDR3 is TGCGCCAGCAGCACAGGGGTGCCAGATACGCAGTATTTT. The entire variable domain, with the rest obtained from reference TRBV5-1 and TRBJ2-3, is as follows: KAGVTQTPRYLIKTRGQQVTLSCSPISGHRSVSWYQQTPGQGLQFLFEYFSETQRNKGNFPGRFSGRQFSNSRSEMNVSTLELGDSALYLCASSTGVPDTQYFGPGTRLTVL.

V and J are TRBV5-1 and TRBJ1-1; TRBD1 is a possible D gene (6 bases). CDR1 is SGHRS, CDR2 YFSETQ, per germline. V was trimmed by 4 bases and J by 1 base, leaving 11 bases between them. CDR3 length: 14 amino acids. CDR3: CASSEGQSNTEAFF. The CDR3 DNA reads TGCGCCAGCAGCGAGGGACAATCGAACACTGAAGCTTTCTTT.

This clonotype was seen at least ten times. CDR3 protein: CASSSSDRGGTGELFF. The CDR3 DNA sequence: TGTGCCAGCAGTTCCTCGGACCGTGGTGGCACCGGGGAGCTGTTTTTT. This chain connects TRBV6-5 to TRBJ2-2; D remains ambiguous. Per germline, CDR1 MNHEY and CDR2 SVGAGI. The CDR3 length is 16 residues. V gave up 4 bases and J gave up 4 bases, with 16 bases separating them.

Remarks on this clonotype: This could be a read error, since a much larger clone is one nucleotide away. This chain links TRBV6-5 with TRBJ1-5; D gene unclear. This CDR3 comprises 13 residues. Per germline, CDR1 MNHEY and CDR2 SVGAGI. Written as DNA, the CDR3 is TGTACCAGCAGTTTTTCCTACGGACAGCCCCAGCATTTT. Translated: CTSSFSYGQPQHF.

This clonotype was observed at least ten times. The chain uses TRBV7-8 and TRBJ2-1; 9 bases map to TRBD1. Germline CDR1 and CDR2: SGHVS and FQNEAQ. The length of the CDR3 is 16 residues. Germline trimming cut 5 bases from V and 0 bases from J; bases unmatched to any gene: 5. This chain's CDR3 is CASSLTGGFSYNEQFF. The CDR3 DNA reads as TGTGCCAGCAGCCTCACAGGGGGCTTCTCCTACAATGAGCAGTTCTTC.

This clonotype came up a few times. The chain links TRBV12-3 or TRBV12-4 to TRBJ1-5, with D hard to call. The V end lost 5 bases, the J end lost 6 bases, and 14 bases lay between the germline ends. The CDR3 loop spans 14 amino acids. The CDR3 DNA is TGTGCCAGCAGTCAACACTATTGGGCTCAGCCCCAGCATTTT. Its protein is CASSQHYWAQPQHF.

This clonotype appeared a few times. The chain couples TRBV4-1 to TRBJ2-5; weak D call: TRBD1 (5 bases). CDR1 MGHRA and CDR2 YSYEKL come from the germline V gene. V lost 0 bases, J lost 3 bases, and 8 bases lay in between. The CDR3 contains 14 residues. The CDR3 reads CASSQDLGEETQYF. Here the CDR3 DNA reads TGCGCCAGCAGCCAAGATCTAGGGGAAGAGACCCAGTACTTC.

This clonotype has a handful of counts. The CDR3: CATFGQGRNGELFF. The DNA of the CDR3 is TGTGCCACCTTTGGCCAGGGGAGGAACGGGGAGCTGTTTTTT. The V gene is TRBV19, the J gene TRBJ2-2; D may correspond to TRBD1 or TRBD2 (6 bases each). Trimming left V 10 bases short and J 7 bases short, with 19 bases between. Germline V gene sequence: CDR1 LNHDA, CDR2 SQIVND (reference sequence). The CDR3 is 14 amino acids. The full variable domain, in which reference TRBV19 and TRBJ2-2 provide the parts outside the CDR3, is DGGITQSPKYLFRKEGQNVTLSCEQNLNHDAMYWYRQDPGQGLRLIYYSQIVNDFQKGDIAEGYSVSREKKESFPLTVTSAQKNPTAFYLCATFGQGRNGELFFGEGSRLTVL.

Regarding this clonotype: A read error may explain this, as a much larger clone is one base away. The V gene is TRBV5-1, the J gene TRBJ2-5; D might be TRBD1 (6 bases). V lost 4 bases to trimming and J lost 1 base, with 8 bases between them. In germline, CDR1 is SGHRS, CDR2 YFSETQ. The CDR3 covers 13 residues. This chain's CDR3 is CASSPDSQETQYF. The CDR3, as DNA: TGCGCCAGCAGCCCGGACAGCCAAGAGACCCAGTACTTC.

This clonotype was seen more than once but under ten times. The chain recombines TRBV5-5 with TRBJ2-7; 9 nucleotides match TRBD1. The junction had 5 bases not matched to a gene; V was cut back by 1 base and J by 3 bases. CDR3 length equals 15 residues. Per germline, CDR1 SGHKS and CDR2 YYEKEE (reference sequence). The CDR3 sequence: CASSLHGTGLYEQYF. CDR3 bases: TGTGCCAGCAGCTTGCACGGGACAGGGCTCTACGAGCAGTACTTC. Full variable domain (rest looked up from reference TRBV5-5 and TRBJ2-7): DAGVTQSPTHLIKTRGQQVTLRCSPISGHKSVSWYQQVLGQGPQFIFQYYEKEERGRGNFPDRFSARQFPNYSSELNVNALLLGDSALYLCASSLHGTGLYEQYFGPGTRLTVT.

This clonotype has ten or more counts. V is TRBV7-2 and J is TRBJ2-1; TRBD1 agrees at 7 bases. In germline, CDR1 is SGHTA, CDR2 FQGNSA. Losses at the gene ends were 1 base for V and 8 bases for J; bases not matched to a gene: 2. CDR3 length: 13 amino acids. The CDR3 DNA follows: TGTGCCAGCAGCTTAGACAGGGGCCATGAGCAGTTCTTC. This translates into CASSLDRGHEQFF.

The CDR3 spells CASSHGGRAVTGELFF. In nucleotides, the CDR3 is TGTGCCAGCAGCCATGGCGGGAGGGCGGTCACCGGGGAGCTGTTTTTT. This chain connects TRBV3-1 to TRBJ2-2; 9 bases agree with TRBD2. This CDR3 has 16 amino acids. Germline CDR1 and CDR2: LGHDT and YNNKEL (reference sequence). The ends lost 3 bases at V and 4 bases at J; junction bases unmatched: 6.

The V and J genes are TRBV29-1 and TRBJ1-2; TRBD1 matches 12 bases. Germline values: CDR1 SQVTM, CDR2 ANQGSEA. The CDR3 consists of 14 residues. The trim removed 6 bases at V and 8 bases at J, leaving 10 bases unmatched. DNA of the CDR3: TGCAGCGTGAAGGGACAGGGGGCTGACTGGGGCTACACCTTC. Protein: CSVKGQGADWGYTF.

This clonotype was detected ten times or more. J is TRBJ2-1 and V is TRBV4-3, with 14 bases matching TRBD2. The J segment lost 4 bases and the V segment lost 9 bases, leaving 8 bases of the junction unmatched. The CDR3 runs 16 residues. CDR1 and CDR2 (germline): LGHNA, YSLEER. This CDR3 reads CASGGLAGEKYNEQFF. The CDR3 DNA is TGCGCCAGTGGGGGACTAGCGGGGGAGAAATACAATGAGCAGTTCTTC.

J is TRBJ1-4 and V is TRBV9; tentative D call: TRBD1 (6 bases). The CDR3 is 14 residues long. CDR1 is SGDLS, CDR2 YYNGEE, per germline. Trimming shortened V by 0 bases and J by 6 bases, and 9 bases separated the two germline ends. The CDR3, as DNA: TGTGCCAGCAGCGTAGTGCCAGGGGATGAAAAACTGTTTTTT. Protein: CASSVVPGDEKLFF.